This TCR beta chain was identified during a study of regulatory T cells in long-lasting Graves disease. Trimming took 1 base from V and 4 from J; bases not matched to a gene: 6. This CDR3 is built from 16 residues. The germline CDR1 and CDR2 sequences are LNHNV and YYDKDF (reference sequence). At least ten counts were recorded for this clonotype. Its antigen is not known. Time point of the sample: persistent/refractory GD, antithyroid drugs over 5 years with positive TRAb. The TCR library was prepared using RNA isolated from PBMCs. Diagnosis followed American Thyroid Association guidelines for Graves' disease. Recruitment took place at an endocrinology department in Xi'an, China. EDTA tubes held approximately 9 milliliters of peripheral blood from each patient. Study-level results: Persistent patients had more shared public clonotypes (about 2,800) than new patients (about 920).

Building the TCR beta libraries relied on iRepertoire HTBI primers, and CDR3 regions underwent Arm-PCR. TCRdb used MiXCR to reprocess the multiplex PCR reads, holding one entry per CDR3 protein. The table lists about 430,000 distinct CDR3 sequences, 20% to 25% of them singletons, with roughly an eighth in the top ten. Sequenced here: peripheral blood mononuclear cells (PBMCs), sampled when the disease was refractory, from a patient treated with antithyroid drugs. The receptor was derived from a female donor with Graves disease. V gene TRBV15 combines with J gene TRBJ2-5; 10 bases map to TRBD1. CDR3 region: CATSRGDRGLRETQYF. The DNA of the CDR3 is TGTGCCACCAGCAGAGGAGACAGGGGGCTAAGAGAGACCCAGTACTTC.